This T cell receptor beta chain is drawn from a study of Ad26.COV2.S vaccination and SARS-CoV-2 variants. The CDR3 is 18 amino acids. V lost 3 bases and J lost 2, with 23 bases in between. CDR1 is MNHNS, CDR2 SASEGT, per germline. The assay was immunoSEQ multiplex PCR, and TCRdb's table has in-frame clones only and misses some. The repertoire holds 300,000 to 400,000 clones, with around 86% as singletons. About this clone itself: Its antigen is not known.

Study conclusions and caveats: Placebo and vaccine recipients had non-spike TCR breadth that was similar.

The treatment denotes: around 19 received Ad26.COV2.S at low or high dose, single or two shots; 5 received placebo; per-sample allocation not given. It was on day 63 after the first vaccine or placebo injection that samples were taken. An Ad26 vector was used to express Wuhan-strain SARS-CoV-2 spike as the vaccine. This chain links TRBV6-1 with TRBJ2-7; possibly TRBD1 for D (6 bases). The TCR sequence derives from a person between 18 and 65 years old who received the Ad26.COV2.S COVID-19 vaccine or a placebo. This sample comprised peripheral blood, obtained in a trial of Ad26.COV2.S vaccine versus placebo. CDR3 bases: TGTGCCAGCAGTGACACCCCACTGGGGGCAGGGCTCCCCTACGAGCAGTACTTC. It yields the protein CASSDTPLGAGLPYEQYF.